Listed here is a single TCR beta chain. Its matching antigen is unknown. The PCR had 60 Vbeta and 13 Jbeta primers. The repertoire was sequenced with immunoSEQ multiplex PCR; TCRdb's copy has only in-frame clones and lacks some. The sample yields approximately 270,000 clones, about four fifths seen once. The sample belongs to a study of cytomegalovirus exposure and HLA in healthy donors. Points from the study as a whole: Several of the most significant clusters appeared, in a later analysis, to be linked to common viral pathogens. It was assumed in the presence/absence analyses that sequencing depth was roughly uniform across donors.

The sequenced material came from PBMCs. The TCR was taken from a girl aged 2 to 10 in good health and CMV-seronegative.

The CDR3 DNA reads as TGCGCCAGCAACCAGGGTAGCAACACCGGGGAGCTGTTTTTT. It specifies CASNQGSNTGELFF. This chain connects TRBV5-1 to TRBJ2-2; D might be TRBD1 (5 bases). This CDR3 contains 14 residues. V lost 6 bases, J lost 2 bases, and 11 bases lay in between. Germline-derived CDR1 and CDR2 are SGHRS and YFSETQ.